This T cell receptor (beta chain) came from a study of OX40 agonist ivuxolimab in advanced cancers. The overall study: Ivuxolimab was delivered to patients intravenously every 2 weeks at doses spanning 0.01 to 10 mg/kg. Overall study findings and caveats: CD8+ T cells (on average) carried more expanded clones than CD4+ T cells. The specificity for antigen of the expanded peripheral T cells was not determined.

The CDR3 has 16 residues. The germline gives CDR1 PRHDT, CDR2 FYEKMQ (reference sequence). V lost 5 bases and J lost 0, with 16 bases in between. The table came from immunoSEQ multiplex PCR; TCRdb's copy has only in-frame clones and leaves some out. The table records 74,000 or so clones, around nine tenths of them present only once. Patients had blood sampled at baseline and again on cycle 4 day 1 and cycle 7 day 1. As to this clone: Its antigen is currently unknown.

The source is an adult with an advanced solid tumor such as melanoma, head and neck, liver or kidney cancer. Sequenced material: CD4+ or CD8+ T cells sorted from blood, taken in a trial of the OX40 agonist ivuxolimab. This sequence joins TRBV13 and TRBJ1-1; no reliable D call. CDR3 bases: TGTGCCAGCAGCACAAAACCGGGAAATTTGAACACTGAAGCTTTCTTT. It codes for CASSTKPGNLNTEAFF. Full variable domain (remainder filled in from reference TRBV13 and TRBJ1-1): AAGVIQSPRHLIKEKRETATLKCYPIPRHDTVYWYQQGPGQDPQFLISFYEKMQSDKGSIPDRFSAQQFSDYHSELNMSSLELGDSALYFCASSTKPGNLNTEAFFGQGTRLTVV.